This T cell receptor beta chain was identified during a study of CD8 T cells in Susac syndrome. CD8+ and CD4+ T cells taken from blood had their TCR beta sequenced. The V and J ends lost 2 bases and 7 bases, in that order; junction bases with no gene match: 8. The CDR3 contains 16 residues. The germline V gene encodes CDR1 MNHEY and CDR2 SMNVEV (reference sequence). Random hexamers were used to reverse transcribe the RNA input (0.5 to 1 ug). It was immunoSEQ multiplex PCR that amplified TCR beta CDR3 across 54 Vbeta and 13 Jbeta. TCRdb re-analysed the immunoSEQ multiplex PCR reads in MiXCR, keeping a single row per CDR3 protein. The table lists 150,000 to 200,000 distinct CDR3 sequences, nearly 97% of them singletons.

Input material: CD4+ T cells from PBMCs. The source is a human donor with multiple sclerosis. This chain uses TRBV27 with TRBJ1-6, with 7 positions matching TRBD1. Here the CDR3 DNA reads TGTGCCAGCAGTTTAACCATGACAGGGTGGAATTCACCCCTCCACTTT. Translated, it gives CASSLTMTGWNSPLHF.